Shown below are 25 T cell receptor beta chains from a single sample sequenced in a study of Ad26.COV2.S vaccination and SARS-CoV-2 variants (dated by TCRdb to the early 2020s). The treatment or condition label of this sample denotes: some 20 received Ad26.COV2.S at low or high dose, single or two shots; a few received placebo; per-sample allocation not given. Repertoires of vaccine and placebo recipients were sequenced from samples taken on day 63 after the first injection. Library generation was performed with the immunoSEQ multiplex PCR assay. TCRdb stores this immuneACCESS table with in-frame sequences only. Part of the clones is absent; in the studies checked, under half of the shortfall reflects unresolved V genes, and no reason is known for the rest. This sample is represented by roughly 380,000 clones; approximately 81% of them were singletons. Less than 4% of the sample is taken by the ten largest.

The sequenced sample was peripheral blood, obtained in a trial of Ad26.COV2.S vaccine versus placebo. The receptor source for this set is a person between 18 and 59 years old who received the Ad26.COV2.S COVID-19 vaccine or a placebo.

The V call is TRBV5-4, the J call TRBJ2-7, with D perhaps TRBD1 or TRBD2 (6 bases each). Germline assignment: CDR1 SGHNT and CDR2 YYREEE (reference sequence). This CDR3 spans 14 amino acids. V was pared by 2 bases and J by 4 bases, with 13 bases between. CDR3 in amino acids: CASSLQGGRYEQYF. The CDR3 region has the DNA TGTGCCAGCAGCTTACAGGGAGGAAGGTACGAGCAGTACTTC. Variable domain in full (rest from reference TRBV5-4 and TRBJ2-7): ETGVTQSPTHLIKTRGQQVTLRCSSQSGHNTVSWYQQALGQGPQFIFQYYREEENGRGNFPPRFSGLQFPNYSSELNVNALELDDSALYLCASSLQGGRYEQYFGPGTRLTVT.

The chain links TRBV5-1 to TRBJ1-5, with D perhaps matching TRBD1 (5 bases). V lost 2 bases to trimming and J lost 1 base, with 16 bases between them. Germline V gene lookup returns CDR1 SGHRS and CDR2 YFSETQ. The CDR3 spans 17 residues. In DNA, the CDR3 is TGCGCCAGCAGCTTTAGAAAGGACATAACAAGCAATCAGCCCCAGCATTTT. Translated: CASSFRKDITSNQPQHF. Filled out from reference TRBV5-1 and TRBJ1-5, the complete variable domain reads KAGVTQTPRYLIKTRGQQVTLSCSPISGHRSVSWYQQTPGQGLQFLFEYFSETQRNKGNFPGRFSGRQFSNSRSEMNVSTLELGDSALYLCASSFRKDITSNQPQHFGDGTRLSIL.

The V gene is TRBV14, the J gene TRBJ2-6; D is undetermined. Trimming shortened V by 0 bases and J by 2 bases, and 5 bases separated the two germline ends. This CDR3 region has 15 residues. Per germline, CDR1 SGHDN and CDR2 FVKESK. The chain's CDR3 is CASSQEGPGANVLTF. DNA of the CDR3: TGTGCCAGCAGCCAAGAAGGCCCTGGGGCCAACGTCCTGACTTTC. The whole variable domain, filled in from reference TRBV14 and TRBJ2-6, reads EAGVTQFPSHSVIEKGQTVTLRCDPISGHDNLYWYRRVMGKEIKFLLHFVKESKQDESGMPNNRFLAERTGGTYSTLKVQPAELEDSGVYFCASSQEGPGANVLTFGAGSRLTVL.

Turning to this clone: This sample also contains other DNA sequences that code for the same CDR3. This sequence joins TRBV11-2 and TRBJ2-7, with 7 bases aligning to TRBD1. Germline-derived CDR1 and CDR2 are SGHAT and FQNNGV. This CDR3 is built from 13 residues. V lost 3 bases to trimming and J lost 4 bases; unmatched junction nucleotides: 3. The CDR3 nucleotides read TGTGCCAGCAGCTTGGGACAGCCATACGAGCAGTACTTC. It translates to CASSLGQPYEQYF.

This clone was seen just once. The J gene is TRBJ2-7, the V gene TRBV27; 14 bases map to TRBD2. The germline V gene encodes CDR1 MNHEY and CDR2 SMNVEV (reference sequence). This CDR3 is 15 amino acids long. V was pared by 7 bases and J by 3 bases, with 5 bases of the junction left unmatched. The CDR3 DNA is TGTGCCAGCACCGGACTAGCGGGGGGCCACTACGAGCAGTACTTC. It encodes CASTGLAGGHYEQYF.

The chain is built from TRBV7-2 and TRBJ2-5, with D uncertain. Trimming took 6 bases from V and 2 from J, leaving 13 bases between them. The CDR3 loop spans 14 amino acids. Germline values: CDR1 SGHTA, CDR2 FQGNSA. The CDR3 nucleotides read TGTGCCAGCAGGGATTGGGCAGGTCAAGAGACCCAGTACTTC. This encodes CASRDWAGQETQYF. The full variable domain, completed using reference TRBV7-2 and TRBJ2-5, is GAGVSQSPSNKVTEKGKDVELRCDPISGHTALYWYRQSLGQGLEFLIYFQGNSAPDKSGLPSDRFSAERTGGSVSTLTIQRTQQEDSAVYLCASRDWAGQETQYFGPGTRLLVL.

Here the CDR3 DNA reads TGTGCCAGCTCACCCCTCGGGACAGACTCTGGAAACACCATATATTTT. Amino acids: CASSPLGTDSGNTIYF. The V call is TRBV18, the J call TRBJ1-3, with 7 nucleotides matching TRBD1. After removal of 3 bases from V and 0 bases from J, the junction contained 5 bases not matched to a gene. The CDR3 loop spans 16 amino acids. From germline, CDR1 is KGHSH and CDR2 LQKENI.

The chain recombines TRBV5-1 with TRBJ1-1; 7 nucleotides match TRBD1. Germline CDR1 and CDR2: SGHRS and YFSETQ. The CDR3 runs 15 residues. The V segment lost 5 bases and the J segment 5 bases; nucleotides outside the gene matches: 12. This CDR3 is CASRESGQRATEAFF. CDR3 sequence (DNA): TGCGCCAGCAGGGAGTCGGGACAGAGGGCAACTGAAGCTTTCTTT.

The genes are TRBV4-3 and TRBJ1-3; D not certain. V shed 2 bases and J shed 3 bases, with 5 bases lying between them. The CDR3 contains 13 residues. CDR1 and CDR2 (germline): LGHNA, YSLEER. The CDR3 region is CASSQQHGNTIYF. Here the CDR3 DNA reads TGCGCCAGCAGCCAACAGCATGGAAACACCATATATTTT.

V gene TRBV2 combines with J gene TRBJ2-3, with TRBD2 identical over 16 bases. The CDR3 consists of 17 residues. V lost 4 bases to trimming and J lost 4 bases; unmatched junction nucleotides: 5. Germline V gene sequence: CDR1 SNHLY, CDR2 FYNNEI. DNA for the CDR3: TGTGCCAGCAGTGGGGGACTAGCGGGAGGGCCTGCAGATACGCAGTATTTT. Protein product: CASSGGLAGGPADTQYF. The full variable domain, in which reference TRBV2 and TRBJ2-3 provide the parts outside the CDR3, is EPEVTQTPSHQVTQMGQEVILRCVPISNHLYFYWYRQILGQKVEFLVSFYNNEISEKSEIFDDQFSVERPDGSNFTLKIRSTKLEDSAMYFCASSGGLAGGPADTQYFGPGTRLTVL.

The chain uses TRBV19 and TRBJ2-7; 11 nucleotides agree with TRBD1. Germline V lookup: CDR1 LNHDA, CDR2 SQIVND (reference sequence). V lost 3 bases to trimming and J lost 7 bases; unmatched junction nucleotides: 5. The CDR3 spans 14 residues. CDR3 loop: CASSIRDRGVEQYF. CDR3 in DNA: TGTGCCAGTAGTATCCGGGACAGGGGGGTTGAGCAGTACTTC.

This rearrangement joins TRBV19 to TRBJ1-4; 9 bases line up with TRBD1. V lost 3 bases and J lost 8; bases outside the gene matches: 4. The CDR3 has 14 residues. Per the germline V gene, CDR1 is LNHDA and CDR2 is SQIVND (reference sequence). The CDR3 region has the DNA TGTGCCAGTAGTATGGGACAGGGTGGCGAAAAACTGTTTTTT. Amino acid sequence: CASSMGQGGEKLFF.

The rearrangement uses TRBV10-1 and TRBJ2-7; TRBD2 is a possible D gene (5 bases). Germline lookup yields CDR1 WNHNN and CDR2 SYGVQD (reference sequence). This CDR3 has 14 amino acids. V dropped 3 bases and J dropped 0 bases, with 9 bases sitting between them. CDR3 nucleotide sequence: TGCGCCAGCAGTGAAGCGGCTAGCTCCTACGAGCAGTACTTC. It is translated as CASSEAASSYEQYF.

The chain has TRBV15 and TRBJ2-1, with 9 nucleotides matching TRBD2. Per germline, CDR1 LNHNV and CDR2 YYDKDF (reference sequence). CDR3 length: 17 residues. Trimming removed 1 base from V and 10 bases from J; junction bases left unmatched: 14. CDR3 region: CATSRVPGTSFDTEQFF. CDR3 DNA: TGTGCCACCAGCAGAGTACCCGGGACTAGCTTCGACACGGAGCAGTTCTTC. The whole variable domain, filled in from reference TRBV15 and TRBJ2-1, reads DAMVIQNPRYQVTQFGKPVTLSCSQTLNHNVMYWYQQKSSQAPKLLFHYYDKDFNNEADTPDNFQSRRPNTSFCFLDIRSPGLGDTAMYLCATSRVPGTSFDTEQFFGPGTRLTVL.

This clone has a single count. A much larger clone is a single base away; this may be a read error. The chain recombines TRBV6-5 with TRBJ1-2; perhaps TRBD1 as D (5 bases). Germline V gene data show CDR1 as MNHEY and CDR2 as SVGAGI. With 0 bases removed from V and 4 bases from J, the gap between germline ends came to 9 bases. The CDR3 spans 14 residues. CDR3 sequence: CASSYSTRAYGYTF. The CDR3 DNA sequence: TGTGCCAGCAGTTACTCGACCAGGGCCTATGGCTACACCTTC.

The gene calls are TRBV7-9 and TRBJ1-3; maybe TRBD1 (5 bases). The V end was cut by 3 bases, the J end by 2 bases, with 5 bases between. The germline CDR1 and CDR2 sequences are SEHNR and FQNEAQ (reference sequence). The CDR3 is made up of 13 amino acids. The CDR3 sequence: CASSLGAGNTIYF. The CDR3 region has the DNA TGTGCCAGCAGCTTGGGGGCTGGAAACACCATATATTTT.

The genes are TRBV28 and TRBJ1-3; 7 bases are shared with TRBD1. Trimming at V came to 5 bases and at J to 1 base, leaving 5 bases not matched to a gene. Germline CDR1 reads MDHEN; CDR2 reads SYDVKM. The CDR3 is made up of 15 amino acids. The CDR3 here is CASSAPGQSGNTIYF. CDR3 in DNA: TGTGCCAGCAGTGCGCCGGGACAGTCTGGAAACACCATATATTTT.

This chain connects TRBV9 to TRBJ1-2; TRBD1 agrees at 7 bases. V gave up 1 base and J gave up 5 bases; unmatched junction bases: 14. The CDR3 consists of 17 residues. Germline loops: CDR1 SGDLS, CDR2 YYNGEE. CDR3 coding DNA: TGTGCCAGCAGCGTAAGAGTTACGGGGACAGACCCTTATGGCTACACCTTC. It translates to CASSVRVTGTDPYGYTF.

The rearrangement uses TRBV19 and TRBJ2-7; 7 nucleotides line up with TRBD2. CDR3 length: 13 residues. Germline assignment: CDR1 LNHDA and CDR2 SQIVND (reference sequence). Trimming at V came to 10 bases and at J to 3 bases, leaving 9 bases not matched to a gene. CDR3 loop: CATAFGGGYEQYF. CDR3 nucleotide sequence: TGTGCCACCGCCTTCGGCGGGGGCTACGAGCAGTACTTC.

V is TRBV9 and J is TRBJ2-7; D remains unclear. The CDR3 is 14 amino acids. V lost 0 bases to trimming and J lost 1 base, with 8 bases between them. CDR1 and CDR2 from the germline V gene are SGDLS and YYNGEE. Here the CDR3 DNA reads TGTGCCAGCAGCGTAGAAGTTGGATCCTACGAGCAGTACTTC. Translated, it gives CASSVEVGSYEQYF.

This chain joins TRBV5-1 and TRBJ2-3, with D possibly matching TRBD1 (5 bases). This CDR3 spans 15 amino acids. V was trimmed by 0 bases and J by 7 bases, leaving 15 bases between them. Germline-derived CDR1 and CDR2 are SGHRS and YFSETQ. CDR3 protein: CASSLAPQGSHTQYF. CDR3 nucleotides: TGCGCCAGCAGCTTGGCCCCTCAGGGCAGTCATACGCAGTATTTT.

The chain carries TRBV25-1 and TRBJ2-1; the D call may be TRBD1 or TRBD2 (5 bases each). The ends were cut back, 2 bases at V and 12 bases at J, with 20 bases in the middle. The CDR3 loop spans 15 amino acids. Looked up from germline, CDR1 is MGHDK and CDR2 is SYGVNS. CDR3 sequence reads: CASSEQKGRSERQFF. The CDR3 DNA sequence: TGTGCCAGCAGTGAACAGAAGGGACGGTCTGAGCGGCAGTTCTTC.

The CDR3 loop reads CASSQGGNTEAFF. CDR3 DNA sequence: TGTGCCAGCAGCCAAGGGGGAAACACTGAAGCTTTCTTT. V is TRBV14 and J is TRBJ1-1; D is undetermined. Germline CDR1 is SGHDN and CDR2 is FVKESK. The CDR3 has 13 residues. V gave up 1 base and J gave up 2 bases, with 5 bases separating them.

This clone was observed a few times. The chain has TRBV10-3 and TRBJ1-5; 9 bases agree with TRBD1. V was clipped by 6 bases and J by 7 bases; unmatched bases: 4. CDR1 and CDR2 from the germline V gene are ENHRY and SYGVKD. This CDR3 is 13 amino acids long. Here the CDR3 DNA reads TGTGCCATCAGCCGGGACAGGGACCAGCCCCAGCATTTT. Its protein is CAISRDRDQPQHF.

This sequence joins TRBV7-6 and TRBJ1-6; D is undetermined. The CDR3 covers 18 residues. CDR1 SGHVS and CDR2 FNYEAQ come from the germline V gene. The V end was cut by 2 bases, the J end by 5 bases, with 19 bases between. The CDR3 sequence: CASSLKPLKSTNNSPLHF. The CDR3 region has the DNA TGTGCCAGCAGCTTAAAACCTCTTAAGAGTACGAATAATTCACCCCTCCACTTT.